The 26 T cell receptor beta chains presented below share a single source sample, sequenced in a study of radiotherapy plus CTLA-4 blockade in lung cancer. This table comes from immunoSEQ multiplex PCR, and its TCRdb copy is limited to in-frame clones, with some not included. The sample includes 35,000 to 40,000 clones, approximately 85% seen only once; the top ten take 5% to 7.5%. This material consisted of peripheral blood, taken from a patient treated with radiotherapy plus ipilimumab. These receptors came from a human donor with non-small cell lung cancer who had stable disease on radiotherapy plus ipilimumab.

This clone has just one count. The V gene is TRBV9, the J gene TRBJ2-2; 8 bases are shared with TRBD2. V shed 0 bases and J 4 bases; nucleotides not matched to a gene: 2. Germline CDR1 is SGDLS and CDR2 is YYNGEE. The CDR3 is 15 amino acids. CDR3 region: CASSVGSGSTGELFF. The CDR3 DNA sequence: TGTGCCAGCAGCGTAGGAAGCGGGAGCACCGGGGAGCTGTTTTTT.

The chain has TRBV9 and TRBJ2-5, with 12 bases matching TRBD2. The junction had 4 bases not matched to a gene; V was cut back by 0 bases and J by 4 bases. The CDR3 sequence is 16 residues long. Germline lookup yields CDR1 SGDLS and CDR2 YYNGEE. CDR3: CASSVGLAGAIETQYF. CDR3 nucleotides: TGTGCCAGCAGCGTAGGACTAGCGGGAGCTATAGAGACCCAGTACTTC.

V is TRBV27 and J is TRBJ1-2, with TRBD1 as a possible D gene (6 bases). The germline V gene has CDR1 MNHEY and CDR2 SMNVEV (reference sequence). The V end lost 2 bases, the J end lost 4 bases, and 14 bases lay between the germline ends. This CDR3 contains 15 residues. The CDR3 spells CASSLREGGRYGYTF. CDR3 bases: TGTGCCAGCAGTTTACGTGAAGGGGGACGCTATGGCTACACCTTC.

The chain is built from TRBV19 and TRBJ1-2; 7 bases map to TRBD1. CDR1 and CDR2 from the germline V gene are LNHDA and SQIVND (reference sequence). The trim removed 6 bases at V and 0 bases at J, leaving 10 bases unmatched. CDR3 length: 16 amino acids. For the CDR3, the DNA is TGTGCCAGTAGGGGAAATACAGGGGCGGCTAACTATGGCTACACCTTC. The encoded protein is CASRGNTGAANYGYTF.

V is TRBV6-5 and J is TRBJ2-7; 8 positions agree with TRBD1. J was trimmed by 4 bases and V by 4 bases; bases with no gene match: 9. Germline-derived CDR1 and CDR2 are MNHEY and SVGAGI. The CDR3 length is 15 residues. The CDR3 loop is CASSFGPGGAYEQYF. CDR3 DNA sequence: TGTGCCAGCAGTTTTGGTCCAGGGGGCGCGTACGAGCAGTACTTC.

The rearrangement links TRBV5-4 to TRBJ2-7; D not certain. In germline, CDR1 is SGHNT, CDR2 YYREEE (reference sequence). Trimming took off 2 bases at V and 4 bases at J, with 16 bases between the two ends. CDR3 length equals 15 residues. Here the CDR3 reads CASSLGIGPSYEQYF. DNA of the CDR3: TGTGCCAGCAGCTTAGGAATTGGGCCGTCGTACGAGCAGTACTTC.

This chain connects TRBV7-3 to TRBJ2-2, with 9 bases that match TRBD1. The CDR3 contains 14 residues. V was pared by 6 bases and J by 5 bases, with 4 bases of the junction left unmatched. The germline V gene has CDR1 SGHTA and CDR2 FQGTGA. Here the CDR3 DNA reads TGTGCCAGCAGAACCGGGACAGGGACCGGGGAGCTGTTTTTT. Protein: CASRTGTGTGELFF.

The rearrangement joins TRBV18 to TRBJ2-5, with 7 bases matching TRBD1. In germline, CDR1 is KGHSH, CDR2 LQKENI. V lost 0 bases and J lost 6; bases outside the gene matches: 13. The CDR3 is 17 amino acids. The CDR3, as DNA: TGTGCCAGCTCACCACCCGGACAGGAAGGAAATTTGAAGACCCAGTACTTC. Protein sequence: CASSPPGQEGNLKTQYF.

The V gene is TRBV6-1, the J gene TRBJ2-3; no reliable D call. V was trimmed by 3 bases and J by 0 bases, leaving 10 bases between them. This CDR3 region has 15 residues. Per the germline V gene, CDR1 is MNHNS and CDR2 is SASEGT. Here the CDR3 DNA reads TGTGCCAGCAGTGACGAGGCCCTTAGCACAGATACGCAGTATTTT. Translating gives CASSDEALSTDTQYF.

The rearrangement joins TRBV19 to TRBJ1-5; TRBD1 aligns across 9 bases. CDR1 and CDR2 (germline): LNHDA, SQIVND (reference sequence). This CDR3 is 15 amino acids long. The junction had 5 bases not matched to a gene; V was cut back by 4 bases and J by 4 bases. CDR3 bases: TGTGCCAGTAGTAGAATGACAGGGGGAAATCAGCCCCAGCATTTT. Its protein product is CASSRMTGGNQPQHF.

V gene TRBV28 combines with J gene TRBJ2-7; the match to TRBD2 covers 10 bases. With 5 bases clipped from V and 1 base from J, the junction kept 5 bases outside the gene matches. Germline-derived CDR1 and CDR2 are MDHEN and SYDVKM. This CDR3 has 15 amino acids. Here the CDR3 reads CASSQGTSESYEQYF. CDR3 nucleotides: TGTGCCAGCAGTCAGGGGACTAGCGAGTCCTACGAGCAGTACTTC.

The chain uses TRBV27 and TRBJ1-2; 9 positions agree with TRBD1. Germline V gene sequence: CDR1 MNHEY, CDR2 SMNVEV (reference sequence). CDR3 length: 15 amino acids. Trimming took 6 bases from V and 4 from J; bases not matched to a gene: 9. The CDR3 sequence: CASRAGDRVPYGYTF. In DNA, the CDR3 is TGTGCCAGCAGGGCGGGGGACAGGGTGCCCTATGGCTACACCTTC.

This chain links TRBV10-3 with TRBJ2-7; no clear D. The CDR3 spans 15 residues. Germline CDR1 is ENHRY and CDR2 is SYGVKD. Trimming stripped 0 bases from V and 0 bases from J, with 9 bases between. The CDR3 DNA reads as TGTGCCATCAGTGAGTCTGGCTCGCCCTCCTACGAGCAGTACTTC. As protein: CAISESGSPSYEQYF.

The V gene is TRBV9, the J gene TRBJ2-1, with 14 bases lining up with TRBD2. Germline CDR1 SGDLS, CDR2 YYNGEE. This CDR3 is 17 amino acids long. V dropped 3 bases and J dropped 3; count of bases not matched to a gene: 5. CDR3 sequence: CASSATTSGRDYNEQFF. CDR3 in DNA: TGTGCCAGCAGCGCGACGACTAGCGGGAGGGACTACAATGAGCAGTTCTTC.

The chain links TRBV6-1 to TRBJ2-7, with D hard to call. The ends were cut back, 2 bases at V and 9 bases at J, with 11 bases in the middle. Germline CDR1 MNHNS, CDR2 SASEGT. The CDR3 covers 12 residues. The chain's CDR3 is CASSELGRLQYF. Written as DNA, the CDR3 is TGTGCCAGCAGTGAACTGGGCAGGCTGCAGTACTTC.

The chain joins TRBV28 to TRBJ2-6; D might be TRBD1 (6 bases). Trimming pared 3 bases from V and 2 bases from J, leaving 8 bases between. Per the germline V gene, CDR1 is MDHEN and CDR2 is SYDVKM. This CDR3 has 15 amino acids. The CDR3 sequence is CASSFRGAGANVLTF. In DNA, the CDR3 is TGTGCCAGCAGTTTCAGGGGTGCTGGGGCCAACGTCCTGACTTTC.

This clone was picked up a small number of times. The chain is built from TRBV7-3 and TRBJ1-3; D remains unclear. Trimming left V 0 bases short and J 2 bases short, with 5 bases between. This CDR3 contains 14 residues. The germline V gene encodes CDR1 SGHTA and CDR2 FQGTGA. The DNA for the CDR3 is TGTGCCAGCAGCTTAACGTTAACTGGAAACACCATATATTTT. Its protein product is CASSLTLTGNTIYF.

The V and J genes are TRBV4-3 and TRBJ2-7; the D gene is possibly TRBD1 (6 bases). V lost 1 base and J 3 bases, leaving 16 bases between the germline ends. The CDR3 runs to 16 residues. Germline CDR1 LGHNA, CDR2 YSLEER. The CDR3 region has the DNA TGCGCCAGCAGCCAAGGACCCCGGGACAAGTTCTACGAGCAGTACTTC. Translation: CASSQGPRDKFYEQYF.

CDR3 in DNA: TGTGCCAGCAGCCAAGTTGATTTGGCAGGGAACGTCTACGAGCAGTACTTC. Protein: CASSQVDLAGNVYEQYF. The rearrangement links TRBV4-2 to TRBJ2-7; maybe TRBD1 (5 bases). The CDR3 is 17 amino acids. Between the trimmed V and J ends, which lost 1 base and 3 bases, there was a span of 19 bases. Germline V lookup: CDR1 LGHNA, CDR2 YNFKEQ.

The V and J genes are TRBV27 and TRBJ1-2; D is perhaps TRBD1 (6 bases). This CDR3 is 13 amino acids long. Germline loops: CDR1 MNHEY, CDR2 SMNVEV (reference sequence). V was clipped by 3 bases and J by 4 bases, with 9 bases between them. CDR3 nucleotide sequence: TGTGCCAGCAGTTTCGGACAGACCTATGGCTACACCTTC. Protein product: CASSFGQTYGYTF.

The chain carries TRBV28 and TRBJ1-5, with TRBD1 matching over 7 bases. This CDR3 is 15 amino acids long. Germline V CDR1 and CDR2: MDHEN, SYDVKM. The V and J ends lost 6 bases and 6 bases, in that order; junction bases with no gene match: 11. CDR3 protein: CASREDREAAQPQHF. The DNA for the CDR3 is TGTGCCAGCAGGGAAGACAGGGAGGCAGCTCAGCCCCAGCATTTT.

The V gene is TRBV6-5, the J gene TRBJ2-7; maybe TRBD1 (6 bases). This CDR3 has 13 residues. Germline V CDR1 and CDR2: MNHEY, SVGAGI. The V end was cut by 10 bases, the J end by 0 bases, with 13 bases between. CDR3 DNA sequence: TGTGCCACCTCAGGGGTCAGCTCCTACGAGCAGTACTTC. Its translation is CATSGVSSYEQYF.

The chain couples TRBV4-3 to TRBJ1-4; the D is unclear. CDR3 length: 15 amino acids. Germline CDR1 reads LGHNA; CDR2 reads YSLEER. V lost 0 bases and J lost 0, with 5 bases in between. Here the CDR3 reads CASSQDLSTNEKLFF. CDR3 nucleotides: TGCGCCAGCAGCCAAGATTTATCAACTAATGAAAAACTGTTTTTT.

The chain joins TRBV4-3 to TRBJ2-7; D perhaps matches TRBD2 (5 bases). Germline lookup yields CDR1 LGHNA and CDR2 YSLEER. The ends were cut back, 5 bases at V and 3 bases at J, with 14 bases in the middle. There are 14 residues in the CDR3. The CDR3 here is CASSSGSGSYEQYF. The CDR3 coding sequence is TGCGCCAGCAGCTCTGGGAGCGGAAGCTACGAGCAGTACTTC.

The rearrangement joins TRBV6-1 to TRBJ2-2; 7 bases agree with TRBD1. The germline gives CDR1 MNHNS, CDR2 SASEGT. The CDR3 loop spans 15 amino acids. Trimming at V came to 1 base and at J to 1 base, leaving 0 bases not matched to a gene. The CDR3 loop reads CASSEGTGNTGELFF. The CDR3 region has the DNA TGTGCCAGCAGTGAAGGGACAGGGAACACCGGGGAGCTGTTTTTT.

V gene TRBV28 combines with J gene TRBJ2-7, with 7 bases lining up with TRBD2. Per germline, CDR1 MDHEN and CDR2 SYDVKM. After removal of 6 bases from V and 0 bases from J, the junction contained 11 bases not matched to a gene. The CDR3 contains 16 residues. CDR3 protein: CASSRGGTTSSYEQYF. CDR3 nucleotides: TGTGCCAGCAGCCGGGGAGGGACGACGAGCTCCTACGAGCAGTACTTC.